A single sample is the source of the 14 T cell receptor beta chains below, sequenced in a study of cytomegalovirus exposure and HLA in healthy donors. Researchers ran the PCR with 60 Vbeta and 13 Jbeta primers. The repertoire was sequenced with immunoSEQ multiplex PCR; TCRdb's copy has only in-frame clones and lacks some. The table includes about 150,000 clones, more than 60% detected once. Sequencing was performed on PBMCs. Source of these receptors: a man in his forties in good health and CMV-seropositive.

J is TRBJ1-4 and V is TRBV5-6; no firm D call. The CDR3 is made up of 14 amino acids. V lost 9 bases and J 3 bases, leaving 15 bases between the germline ends. Per germline, CDR1 SGHDT and CDR2 YYEEEE. As DNA, the CDR3 is TGTGCCATTCCGAGGGTCGGACCTAATGAAAAACTGTTTTTT. Protein sequence: CAIPRVGPNEKLFF.

The chain is built from TRBV7-9 and TRBJ2-7; 8 bases fit TRBD1. Germline trimming cut 3 bases from V and 3 bases from J; bases unmatched to any gene: 10. The germline CDR1 and CDR2 sequences are SEHNR and FQNEAQ (reference sequence). The CDR3 is 16 amino acids. CDR3 sequence reads: CASSFPRTGLNYEQYF. DNA of the CDR3: TGTGCCAGCAGCTTCCCCCGGACAGGGTTGAACTACGAGCAGTACTTC. The variable domain in full, completed from reference TRBV7-9 and TRBJ2-7, reads DTGVSQNPRHKITKRGQNVTFRCDPISEHNRLYWYRQTLGQGPEFLTYFQNEAQLEKSRLLSDRFSAERPKGSFSTLEIQRTEQGDSAMYLCASSFPRTGLNYEQYFGPGTRLTVT.

The CDR3: CASSPYSSGSVFGLSSYNEQFF. Here the CDR3 DNA reads TGTGCCAGCTCACCCTACTCTAGCGGGAGCGTATTCGGCCTATCGTCCTACAATGAGCAGTTCTTC. The rearrangement uses TRBV18 and TRBJ2-1; 10 positions agree with TRBD2. V lost 3 bases to trimming and J lost 1 base; unmatched junction nucleotides: 21. Germline V gene data show CDR1 as KGHSH and CDR2 as LQKENI. The CDR3 consists of 22 residues.

As DNA, the CDR3 is TGCGCCCTAGGGGCGGACTATGGCTACACCTTC. The encoded protein is CALGADYGYTF. This chain joins TRBV20-1 and TRBJ1-2, with D perhaps TRBD1 (5 bases). Germline-derived CDR1 and CDR2 are DFQATT and SNEGSKA (reference sequence). The CDR3 is 11 residues long.

J is TRBJ2-7 and V is TRBV5-1, with 8 bases identical to TRBD1. The germline gives CDR1 SGHRS, CDR2 YFSETQ. V shed 3 bases and J 7 bases; nucleotides not matched to a gene: 12. The CDR3 runs to 15 residues. This CDR3 is CASSWGGQGNGEQYF. CDR3 in DNA: TGCGCCAGCAGCTGGGGCGGACAGGGCAACGGGGAGCAGTACTTC.

The chain employs TRBV29-1 and TRBJ2-2; maybe TRBD2 (6 bases). Germline CDR1 and CDR2: SQVTM and ANQGSEA. Trimming shortened V by 4 bases and J by 0 bases, and 9 bases separated the two germline ends. This CDR3 is 14 amino acids long. Here the CDR3 reads CSVVGGTNTGELFF. In nucleotides, the CDR3 is TGCAGCGTTGTCGGGGGAACGAACACCGGGGAGCTGTTTTTT.

The chain uses TRBV30 and TRBJ1-1; 7 positions agree with TRBD1. The V gene's germline CDR1 is GTSNPN and CDR2 SVGIG (reference sequence). Trimming took 4 bases from V and 7 from J; bases not matched to a gene: 6. The CDR3 is 12 residues long. In nucleotides, the CDR3 is TGTGCCTGGAAGGGGGCAAGAGTTGAAGCTTTCTTT. Translating it yields CAWKGARVEAFF.

The rearrangement links TRBV7-8 to TRBJ2-7; 8 nucleotides align to TRBD2. The CDR3 contains 15 residues. J lost 2 bases, V lost 1 base, and 4 bases had no gene match. From germline, CDR1 is SGHVS and CDR2 FQNEAQ. The CDR3 sequence is CASSLESGGPYEQYF. The CDR3 region has the DNA TGTGCCAGCAGCTTAGAGTCGGGAGGGCCCTACGAGCAGTACTTC.

The J gene is TRBJ1-1, the V gene TRBV27; 8 bases agree with TRBD1. The germline V gene has CDR1 MNHEY and CDR2 SMNVEV (reference sequence). The V segment lost 6 bases and the J segment 3 bases; nucleotides outside the gene matches: 12. This CDR3 contains 16 residues. The CDR3 is CASRTGVPTLDTEAFF. CDR3 DNA sequence: TGTGCCAGCAGGACAGGGGTCCCCACTCTCGACACTGAAGCTTTCTTT.

The chain carries TRBV7-6 and TRBJ2-3, with TRBD2 as a possible D gene (6 bases). Deletions cut 0 bases from V and 6 bases from J, with 22 bases between. The CDR3 is 18 residues long. Per the germline V gene, CDR1 is SGHVS and CDR2 is FNYEAQ. CDR3 protein: CASSLAVGLSEGVDTQYF. The CDR3, as DNA: TGTGCCAGCAGCTTAGCTGTGGGACTCTCGGAGGGAGTGGATACGCAGTATTTT.

The chain joins TRBV19 to TRBJ1-2; the match to TRBD1 covers 7 bases. Germline V gene data show CDR1 as LNHDA and CDR2 as SQIVND (reference sequence). The CDR3 length is 14 residues. V shed 8 bases and J 8 bases; nucleotides not matched to a gene: 14. The CDR3 here is CASRPGGPVRGYTF. Written as DNA, the CDR3 is TGTGCCAGTCGACCAGGGGGGCCAGTTCGGGGCTACACCTTC.

This clone was seen only once. This chain links TRBV7-8 with TRBJ2-7; 9 nucleotides agree with TRBD1. The CDR3 is 18 residues long. Germline assignment: CDR1 SGHVS and CDR2 FQNEAQ. Trimming removed 3 bases from V and 1 base from J; junction bases left unmatched: 13. CDR3 sequence: CASSLGTGFPGRSYEQYF. Here the CDR3 DNA reads TGTGCCAGCAGCTTGGGGACAGGGTTCCCAGGTAGATCCTACGAGCAGTACTTC.

This clone is a singleton in its sample. J is TRBJ1-5 and V is TRBV7-2; D possibly corresponds to TRBD1 (5 bases). Per germline, CDR1 SGHTA and CDR2 FQGNSA. The CDR3 totals 13 residues. V lost 2 bases to trimming and J lost 6 bases, with 8 bases between them. For the CDR3, the DNA is TGTGCCAGCAGCTTAACAGGTTTTCAGCCCCAGCATTTT. It yields the protein CASSLTGFQPQHF.

The chain employs TRBV7-2 and TRBJ2-1; 12 positions match TRBD2. The V and J ends lost 5 bases and 9 bases, in that order; junction bases with no gene match: 8. The CDR3 is 15 residues long. Germline CDR1 and CDR2: SGHTA and FQGNSA. The CDR3 nucleotides read TGTGCCAGCAGCACATGGACTAGCGGGACCGGTGAGCAGTTCTTC. Translation gives CASSTWTSGTGEQFF.